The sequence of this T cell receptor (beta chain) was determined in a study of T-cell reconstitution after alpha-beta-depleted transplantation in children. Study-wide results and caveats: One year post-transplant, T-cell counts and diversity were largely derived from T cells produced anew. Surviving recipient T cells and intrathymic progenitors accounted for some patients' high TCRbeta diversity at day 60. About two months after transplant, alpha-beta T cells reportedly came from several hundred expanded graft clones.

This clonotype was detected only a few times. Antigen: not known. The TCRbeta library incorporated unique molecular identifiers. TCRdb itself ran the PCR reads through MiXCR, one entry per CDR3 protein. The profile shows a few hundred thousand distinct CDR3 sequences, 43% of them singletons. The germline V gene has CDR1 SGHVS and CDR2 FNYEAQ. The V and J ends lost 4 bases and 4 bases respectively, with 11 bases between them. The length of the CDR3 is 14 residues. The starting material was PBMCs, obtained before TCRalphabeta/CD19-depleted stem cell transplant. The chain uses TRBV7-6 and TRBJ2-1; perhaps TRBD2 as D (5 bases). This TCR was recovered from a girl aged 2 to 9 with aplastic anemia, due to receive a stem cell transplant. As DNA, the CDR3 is TGTGCCAGCAGCTCCCTCGGGGATTACAATGAGCAGTTCTTC. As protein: CASSSLGDYNEQFF.